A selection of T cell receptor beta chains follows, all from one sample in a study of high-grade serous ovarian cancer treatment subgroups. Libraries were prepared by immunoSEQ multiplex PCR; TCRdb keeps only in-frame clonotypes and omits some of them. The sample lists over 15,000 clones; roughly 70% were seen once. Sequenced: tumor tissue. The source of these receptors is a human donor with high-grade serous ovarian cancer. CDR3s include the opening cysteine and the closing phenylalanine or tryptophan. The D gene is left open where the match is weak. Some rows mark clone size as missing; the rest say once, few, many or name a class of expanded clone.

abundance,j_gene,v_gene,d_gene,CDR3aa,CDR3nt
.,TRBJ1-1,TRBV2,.,CASSRQLSNTEAFF,TGTGCCAGCAGTAGACAGCTCTCGAACACTGAAGCTTTCTTT
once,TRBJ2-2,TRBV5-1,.,CASSLISGLSSTGELFF,TGCGCCAGCAGCTTGATTAGCGGTCTTTCGAGCACCGGGGAGCTGTTTTTT
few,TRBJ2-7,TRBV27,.,CASSPPSPRWEQYF,TGTGCCAGCAGTCCGCCCAGTCCCCGATGGGAGCAGTACTTC
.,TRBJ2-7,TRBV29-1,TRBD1,CSVTGGPLYEQYF,TGCAGCGTTACAGGGGGCCCACTCTACGAGCAGTACTTC
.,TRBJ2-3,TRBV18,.,CASSPLQAVGGRTDTQYF,TGTGCCAGCTCACCATTACAAGCGGTGGGGGGACGTACAGATACGCAGTATTTT
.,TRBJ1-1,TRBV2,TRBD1,CASRLGQFNTEAFF,TGTGCCAGCAGGCTGGGACAGTTTAACACTGAAGCTTTCTTT
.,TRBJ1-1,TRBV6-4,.,CASMGTGVGGADTEAFF,TGTGCCAGCATGGGGACCGGCGTGGGGGGCGCGGACACTGAAGCTTTCTTT
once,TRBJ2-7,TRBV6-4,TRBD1,CASSEGQGSYEQYF,TGTGCCAGCAGTGAGGGACAGGGCTCCTACGAGCAGTACTTC
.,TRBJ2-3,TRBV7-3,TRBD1,CASSLAGGQGRGSTDTQYF,TGTGCCAGCAGCTTAGCCGGGGGACAGGGGCGGGGGTCAACAGATACGCAGTATTTT
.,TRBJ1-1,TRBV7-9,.,CASSPPDKPREAFF,TGTGCCAGCAGCCCCCCGGACAAACCCCGGGAAGCTTTCTTT
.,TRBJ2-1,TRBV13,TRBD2,CASSPGTSIPNWEQFF,TGTGCCAGCAGTCCTGGGACTAGTATCCCGAATTGGGAGCAGTTCTTC
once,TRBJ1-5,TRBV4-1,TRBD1,CASSQGTGSQPQHF,TGCGCCAGTAGCCAGGGGACAGGGAGTCAGCCCCAGCATTTT
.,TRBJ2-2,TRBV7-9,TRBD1,CASSETGGPNTGELFF,TGTGCCAGCAGCGAAACAGGGGGTCCTAACACCGGGGAGCTGTTTTTT
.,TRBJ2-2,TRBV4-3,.,CASSQDLGGYTGELFF,TGCGCCAGCAGCCAAGATTTGGGGGGCTACACCGGGGAGCTGTTTTTT
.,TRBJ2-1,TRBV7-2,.,CASSFIGTNEQFF,TGTGCCAGCAGCTTTATCGGCACCAATGAGCAGTTCTTC
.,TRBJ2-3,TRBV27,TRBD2,CASSRTSEDTQYF,TGTGCCAGCAGTCGGACTAGCGAAGATACGCAGTATTTT
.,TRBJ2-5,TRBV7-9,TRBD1,CASSSPGQGPQYF,TGTGCCAGCAGCTCCCCGGGACAGGGTCCCCAGTACTTC
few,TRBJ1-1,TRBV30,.,CAWNEGVAEAFF,TGTGCCTGGAACGAAGGAGTGGCTGAAGCTTTCTTT
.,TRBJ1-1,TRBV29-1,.,CSAQGMLWGTEAFF,TGCAGCGCACAGGGAATGCTTTGGGGCACTGAAGCTTTCTTT